This T cell receptor beta chain was identified during a study of siplizumab effects on memory and regulatory T cells. Germline values: CDR1 SGDLS, CDR2 YYNGEE. The trim removed 1 base at V and 2 bases at J, leaving 7 bases unmatched. This CDR3 is 17 amino acids long. Produced via immunoSEQ multiplex PCR; TCRdb's table is partial and in-frame only. The table includes about 100,000 clones, about 90% detected once. This TCR was sampled from a human donor in good health. Some clones in this sample may be carry-over from other donors' samples. Sequencing used CD4+ T cells sorted from blood. This chain connects TRBV9 to TRBJ2-1; TRBD1 agrees at 9 bases. The CDR3 region is CASSVLGGDRAYNEQFF. The CDR3 nucleotides are TGTGCCAGCAGCGTATTAGGCGGGGACAGGGCCTACAATGAGCAGTTCTTC. Combining the CDR3 with reference TRBV9 and TRBJ2-1 gives the whole variable domain DSGVTQTPKHLITATGQRVTLRCSPRSGDLSVYWYQQSLDQGLQFLIQYYNGEERAKGNILERFSAQQFPDLHSELNLSSLELGDSALYFCASSVLGGDRAYNEQFFGPGTRLTVL.